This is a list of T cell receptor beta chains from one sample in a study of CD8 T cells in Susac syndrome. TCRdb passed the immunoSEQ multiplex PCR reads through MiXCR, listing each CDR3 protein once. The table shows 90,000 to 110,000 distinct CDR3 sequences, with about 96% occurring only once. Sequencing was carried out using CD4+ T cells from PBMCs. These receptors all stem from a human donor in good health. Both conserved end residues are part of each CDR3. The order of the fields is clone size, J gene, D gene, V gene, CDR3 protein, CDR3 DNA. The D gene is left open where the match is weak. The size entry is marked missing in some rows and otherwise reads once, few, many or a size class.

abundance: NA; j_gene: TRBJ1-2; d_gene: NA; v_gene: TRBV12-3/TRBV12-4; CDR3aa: CASRQSPANYGYTF; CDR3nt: TGTGCCAGCAGACAGTCCCCTGCTAACTATGGCTACACCTTC
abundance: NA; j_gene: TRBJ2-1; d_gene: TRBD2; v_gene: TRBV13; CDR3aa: CASSQRTSGKSQFF; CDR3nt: TGTGCCAGCAGCCAAAGGACTAGCGGAAAATCTCAGTTCTTC
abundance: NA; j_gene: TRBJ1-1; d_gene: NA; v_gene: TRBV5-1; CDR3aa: CASRIAGASEAFF; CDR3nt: TGCGCCAGCCGAATCGCGGGGGCCTCTGAAGCTTTCTTT
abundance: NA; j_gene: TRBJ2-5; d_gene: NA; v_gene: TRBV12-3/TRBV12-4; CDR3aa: CASSFSGFQETQYF; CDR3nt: TGTGCCAGCAGTTTTTCTGGGTTCCAAGAGACCCAGTACTTC
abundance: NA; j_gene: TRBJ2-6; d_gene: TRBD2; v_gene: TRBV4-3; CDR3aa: CASSQEGHPSGGSSGANVLTF; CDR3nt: TGCGCCAGCAGCCAAGAGGGTCATCCTAGCGGAGGGAGCTCTGGGGCCAACGTCCTGACTTTC
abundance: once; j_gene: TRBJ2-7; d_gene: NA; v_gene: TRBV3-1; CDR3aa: CASSQDHGSSYEQYF; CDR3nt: TGTGCCAGCAGCCAAGATCATGGGTCCTCCTACGAGCAGTACTTC
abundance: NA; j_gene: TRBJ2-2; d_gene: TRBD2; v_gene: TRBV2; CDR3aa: CASRGTSATGELFF; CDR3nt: TGTGCCAGCAGGGGGACTAGCGCAACCGGGGAGCTGTTTTTT
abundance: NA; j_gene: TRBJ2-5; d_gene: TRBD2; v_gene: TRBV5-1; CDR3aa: CASGGTSGGETQYF; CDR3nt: TGCGCCAGCGGTGGGACTAGCGGAGGAGAGACCCAGTACTTC
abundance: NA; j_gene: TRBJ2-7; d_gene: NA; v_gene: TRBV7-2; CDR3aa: CASSTMGSSYEQYF; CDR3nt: TGTGCCAGCAGCACCATGGGGAGCTCCTACGAGCAGTACTTC
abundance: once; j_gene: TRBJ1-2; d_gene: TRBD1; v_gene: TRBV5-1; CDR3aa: CASSRGPGQGNYGYTF; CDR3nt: TGCGCCAGCAGCCGAGGACCGGGACAGGGCAACTATGGCTACACCTTC
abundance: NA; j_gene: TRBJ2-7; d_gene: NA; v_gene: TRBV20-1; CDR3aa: CSAGAKKEQYF; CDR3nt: TGCAGTGCTGGGGCTAAGAAGGAGCAGTACTTC
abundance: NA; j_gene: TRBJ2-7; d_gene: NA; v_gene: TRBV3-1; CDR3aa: CASSPMAGAGYEQYF; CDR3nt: TGTGCCAGCAGCCCAATGGCGGGGGCGGGATACGAGCAGTACTTC
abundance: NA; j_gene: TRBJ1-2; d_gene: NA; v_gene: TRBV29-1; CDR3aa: CSVGEGDYGYTF; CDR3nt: TGCAGCGTGGGCGAGGGGGACTATGGCTACACCTTC
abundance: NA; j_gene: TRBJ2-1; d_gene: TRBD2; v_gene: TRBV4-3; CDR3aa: CASSPAVEGGIQGQFF; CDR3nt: TGCGCCAGCAGCCCCGCCGTCGAGGGAGGGATTCAAGGGCAGTTCTTC
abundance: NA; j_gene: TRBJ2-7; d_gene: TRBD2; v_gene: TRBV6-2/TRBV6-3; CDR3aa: CASSQGLAGSYEQYF; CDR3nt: TGTGCCAGCAGTCAAGGACTAGCGGGTTCCTACGAGCAGTACTTC
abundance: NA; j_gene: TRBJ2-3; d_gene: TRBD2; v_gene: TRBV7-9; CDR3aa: CASPAGDTDTQYF; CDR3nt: TGTGCCAGCCCCGCGGGGGACACAGATACGCAGTATTTT
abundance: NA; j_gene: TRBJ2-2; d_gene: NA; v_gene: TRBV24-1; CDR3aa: CATSDARRNTGELFF; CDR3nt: TGTGCCACCAGTGACGCTAGGCGGAACACCGGGGAGCTGTTTTTT
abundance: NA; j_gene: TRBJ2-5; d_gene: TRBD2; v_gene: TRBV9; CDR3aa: CASSPRTSGETQYF; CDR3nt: TGTGCCAGCAGCCCTAGGACTAGCGGAGAGACCCAGTACTTC
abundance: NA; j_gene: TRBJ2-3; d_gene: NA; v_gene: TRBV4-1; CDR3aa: CASSQERGTQYF; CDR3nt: TGCGCCAGCAGCCAAGAAAGGGGCACGCAGTATTTT
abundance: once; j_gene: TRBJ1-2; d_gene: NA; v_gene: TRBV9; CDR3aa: CASTPGRQYYGYTF; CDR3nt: TGTGCCAGCACCCCGGGGAGACAGTACTATGGCTACACCTTC
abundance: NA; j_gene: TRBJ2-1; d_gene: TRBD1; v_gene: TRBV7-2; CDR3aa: CASSASGTGIYNEQFF; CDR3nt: TGTGCCAGCAGCGCATCCGGGACAGGGATATACAATGAGCAGTTCTTC
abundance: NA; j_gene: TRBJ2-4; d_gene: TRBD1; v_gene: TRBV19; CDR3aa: CASAGTGVAKNIQYF; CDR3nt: TGTGCCAGTGCCGGGACAGGGGTAGCCAAAAACATTCAGTACTTC
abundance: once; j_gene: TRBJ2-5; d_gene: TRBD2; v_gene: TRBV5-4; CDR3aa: CASSKGLAGEETQYF; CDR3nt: TGTGCCAGCAGCAAAGGACTAGCGGGAGAAGAGACCCAGTACTTC
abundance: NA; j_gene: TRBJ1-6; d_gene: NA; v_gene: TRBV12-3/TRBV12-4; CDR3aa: CASSPRQALYNSPLHF; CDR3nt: TGTGCCAGCAGTCCACGACAGGCCCTTTATAATTCACCCCTCCACTTT
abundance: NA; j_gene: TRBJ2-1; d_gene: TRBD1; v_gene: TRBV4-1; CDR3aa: CASSPNRQGYNEQFF; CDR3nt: TGCGCCAGCAGCCCAAACAGACAGGGTTACAATGAGCAGTTCTTC
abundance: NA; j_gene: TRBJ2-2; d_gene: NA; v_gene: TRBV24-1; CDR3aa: CATSDTQGNTGELFF; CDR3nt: TGTGCCACCAGTGATACCCAGGGAAACACCGGGGAGCTGTTTTTT
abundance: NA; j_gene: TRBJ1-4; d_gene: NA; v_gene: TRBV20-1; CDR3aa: CSASIGFGGGSEKLFF; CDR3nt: TGCAGTGCTAGTATCGGGTTCGGGGGAGGGAGTGAAAAACTGTTTTTT
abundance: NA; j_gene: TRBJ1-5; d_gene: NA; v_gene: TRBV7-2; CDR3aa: CASSLRGQRNSYSNQPQHF; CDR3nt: TGTGCCAGCAGCTTAAGGGGACAACGCAACTCATATAGCAATCAGCCCCAGCATTTT
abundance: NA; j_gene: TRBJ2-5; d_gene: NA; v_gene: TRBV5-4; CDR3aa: CASSAGRPQETQYF; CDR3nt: TGTGCCAGCAGCGCGGGCCGTCCCCAAGAGACCCAGTACTTC
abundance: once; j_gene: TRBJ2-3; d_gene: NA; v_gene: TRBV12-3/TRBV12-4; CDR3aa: CASTPRGPPDTQYF; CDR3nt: TGTGCCAGCACTCCGCGGGGGCCCCCAGATACGCAGTATTTT
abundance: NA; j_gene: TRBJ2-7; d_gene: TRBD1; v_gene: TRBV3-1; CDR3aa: CASSQEYRGSYEQYF; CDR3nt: TGTGCCAGCAGCCAAGAATACAGGGGGTCCTACGAGCAGTACTTC
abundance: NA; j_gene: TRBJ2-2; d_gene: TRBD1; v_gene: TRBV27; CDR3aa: CASSPIDRVDTGELFF; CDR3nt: TGTGCCAGCAGTCCGATAGACAGGGTTGACACCGGGGAGCTGTTTTTT
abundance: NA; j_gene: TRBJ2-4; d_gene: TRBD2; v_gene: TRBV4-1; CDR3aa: CASSQAAGVAKNIQYF; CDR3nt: TGCGCCAGCAGCCAAGCGGCGGGAGTAGCCAAAAACATTCAGTACTTC
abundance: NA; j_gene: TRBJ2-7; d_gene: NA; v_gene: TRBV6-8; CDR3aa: CASSYSNQFYEQYF; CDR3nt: TGTGCCAGCAGTTACTCGAATCAGTTCTACGAGCAGTACTTC
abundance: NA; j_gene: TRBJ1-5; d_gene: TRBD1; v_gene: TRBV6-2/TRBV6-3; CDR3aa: CASSYNLDRSNQPQHF; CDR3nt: TGTGCCAGCAGTTACAACTTGGACAGGAGCAATCAGCCCCAGCATTTT
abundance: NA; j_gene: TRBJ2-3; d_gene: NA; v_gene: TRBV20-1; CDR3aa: CSAPTSSRTDTQYF; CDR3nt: TGCAGTGCACCCACTAGCTCCCGCACAGATACGCAGTATTTT
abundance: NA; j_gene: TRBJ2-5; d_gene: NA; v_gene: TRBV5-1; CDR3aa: CASSPNVGAQYF; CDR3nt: TGCGCCAGCAGCCCCAACGTGGGGGCCCAGTACTTC
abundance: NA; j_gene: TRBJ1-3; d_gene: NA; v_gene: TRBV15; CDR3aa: CATSRITGAPSGNTIYF; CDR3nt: TGTGCCACCAGCAGGATAACCGGGGCCCCCTCTGGAAACACCATATATTTT
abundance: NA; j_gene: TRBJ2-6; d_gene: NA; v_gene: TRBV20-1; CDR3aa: CSARLEVRSGANVLTF; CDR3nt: TGCAGTGCTAGATTGGAGGTCCGCTCTGGGGCCAACGTCCTGACTTTC
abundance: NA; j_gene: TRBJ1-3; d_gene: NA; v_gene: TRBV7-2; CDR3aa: CASSLHRDTIYF; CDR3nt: TGTGCCAGCAGCCTACACCGTGACACCATATATTTT
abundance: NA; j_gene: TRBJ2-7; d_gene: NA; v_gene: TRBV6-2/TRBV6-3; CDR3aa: CASGSYEQYF; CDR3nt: TGTGCCAGTGGAAGCTACGAGCAGTACTTC
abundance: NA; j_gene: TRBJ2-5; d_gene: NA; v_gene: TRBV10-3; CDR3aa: CAISESKTQYF; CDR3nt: TGTGCCATCAGTGAGTCAAAGACCCAGTACTTC
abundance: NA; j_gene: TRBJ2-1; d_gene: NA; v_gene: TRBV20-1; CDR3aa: CSARRGTAGEQFF; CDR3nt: TGCAGTGCTAGAAGGGGGACGGCGGGTGAGCAGTTCTTC
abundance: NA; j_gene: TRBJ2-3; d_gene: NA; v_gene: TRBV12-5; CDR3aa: CASGLVVGSFFTDTQYF; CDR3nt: TGTGCTAGTGGTTTGGTCGTGGGGTCCTTTTTCACAGATACGCAGTATTTT
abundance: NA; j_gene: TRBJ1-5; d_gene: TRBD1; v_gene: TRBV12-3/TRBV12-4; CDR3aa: CASSPRTGGFSNVRQPQHF; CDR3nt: TGTGCCAGCAGTCCGAGGACAGGGGGCTTTAGTAATGTTAGGCAGCCCCAGCATTTT
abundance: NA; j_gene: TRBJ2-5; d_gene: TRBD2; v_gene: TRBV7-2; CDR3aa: CASSLDGLARETQYF; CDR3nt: TGTGCCAGCAGCTTAGACGGACTAGCTAGGGAGACCCAGTACTTC
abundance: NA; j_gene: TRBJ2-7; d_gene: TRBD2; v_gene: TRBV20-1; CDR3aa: CSAPIPGLAMAYEQYF; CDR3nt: TGCAGTGCTCCAATCCCGGGACTAGCGATGGCCTACGAGCAGTACTTC
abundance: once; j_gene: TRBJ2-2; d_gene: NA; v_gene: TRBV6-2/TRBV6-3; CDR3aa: CASSYGGNTGELFF; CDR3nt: TGTGCCAGCAGTTATGGCGGGAACACCGGGGAGCTGTTTTTT
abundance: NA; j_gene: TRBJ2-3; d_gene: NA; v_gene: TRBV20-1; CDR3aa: CSARIPATTDTQYF; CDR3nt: TGCAGTGCTAGAATACCGGCCACCACAGATACGCAGTATTTT
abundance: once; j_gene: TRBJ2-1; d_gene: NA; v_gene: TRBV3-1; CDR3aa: CASRREEGYNEQFF; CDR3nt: TGTGCCAGCAGAAGGGAAGAGGGATACAATGAGCAGTTCTTC
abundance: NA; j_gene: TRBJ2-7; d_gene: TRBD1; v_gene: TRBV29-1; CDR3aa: CSVEERTGTYEQYF; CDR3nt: TGCAGCGTTGAAGAGAGGACAGGGACCTACGAGCAGTACTTC
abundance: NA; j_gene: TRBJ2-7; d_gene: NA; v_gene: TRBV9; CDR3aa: CASSVGGLHEQYF; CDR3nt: TGTGCCAGCAGCGTAGGAGGGCTCCACGAGCAGTACTTC